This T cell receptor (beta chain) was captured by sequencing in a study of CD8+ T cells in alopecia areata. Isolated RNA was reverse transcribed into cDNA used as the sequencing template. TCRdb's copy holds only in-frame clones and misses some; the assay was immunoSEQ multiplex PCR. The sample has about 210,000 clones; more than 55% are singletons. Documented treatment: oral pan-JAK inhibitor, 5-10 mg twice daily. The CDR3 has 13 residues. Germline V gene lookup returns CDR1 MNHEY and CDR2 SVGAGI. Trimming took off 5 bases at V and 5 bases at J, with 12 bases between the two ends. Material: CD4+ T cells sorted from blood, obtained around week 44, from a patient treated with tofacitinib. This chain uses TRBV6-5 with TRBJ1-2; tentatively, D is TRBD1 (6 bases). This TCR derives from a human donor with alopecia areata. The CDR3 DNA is TGTGCCAGCAGTCGGGGGCCGCGGTATGGCTACACCTTC. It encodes CASSRGPRYGYTF.